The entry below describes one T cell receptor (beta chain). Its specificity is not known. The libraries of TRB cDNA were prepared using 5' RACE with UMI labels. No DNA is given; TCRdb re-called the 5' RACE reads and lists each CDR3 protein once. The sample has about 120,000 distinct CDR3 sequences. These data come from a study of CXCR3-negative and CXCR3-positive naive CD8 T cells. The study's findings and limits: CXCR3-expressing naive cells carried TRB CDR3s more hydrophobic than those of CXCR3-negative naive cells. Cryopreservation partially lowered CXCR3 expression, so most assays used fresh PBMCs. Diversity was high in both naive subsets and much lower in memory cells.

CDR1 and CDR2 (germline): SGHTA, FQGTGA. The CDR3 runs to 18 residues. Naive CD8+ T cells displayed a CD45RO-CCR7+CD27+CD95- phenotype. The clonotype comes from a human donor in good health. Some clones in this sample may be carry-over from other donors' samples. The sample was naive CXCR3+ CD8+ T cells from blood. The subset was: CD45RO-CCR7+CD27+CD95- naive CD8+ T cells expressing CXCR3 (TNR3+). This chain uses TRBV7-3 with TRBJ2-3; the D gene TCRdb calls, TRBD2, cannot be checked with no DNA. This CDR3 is CASSLTDSGGQFTDTQYF.